This TCR beta chain was captured by sequencing in a study of blood T cell repertoires in COVID-19. Self-reported history from a screening survey and questionnaire set each donor's cohort. Donors in Cohort 3 who had recovered were those with two negative PCRs, healthcare professional clearance, or resolution of their symptoms. Trimming shortened V by 0 bases and J by 5 bases, and 10 bases separated the two germline ends. This CDR3 is 14 amino acids long. CDR1 ENHRY and CDR2 SYGVKD come from the germline V gene. Authors' data handling: Reference gene primers were amplified, and this amplification served to estimate nucleated cell counts. Sequencing used immunoSEQ multiplex PCR; TCRdb keeps in-frame clones, though not all of them. The D gene and trimming were derived from the DNA, and the V and J assignments and clone size from that table. Of roughly 330,000 clones listed, over 70% are singletons.

The V gene is TRBV10-3, the J gene TRBJ1-2; D is perhaps TRBD1 (5 bases). This clonotype was obtained from a man aged 25 to 40 who had recovered from COVID-19. The sequenced sample was PBMCs or T cells enriched from blood (not recorded which). The CDR3 reads CAISESGRDYGYTF. The CDR3 DNA reads TGTGCCATCAGTGAGTCCGGCAGGGATTATGGCTACACCTTC.